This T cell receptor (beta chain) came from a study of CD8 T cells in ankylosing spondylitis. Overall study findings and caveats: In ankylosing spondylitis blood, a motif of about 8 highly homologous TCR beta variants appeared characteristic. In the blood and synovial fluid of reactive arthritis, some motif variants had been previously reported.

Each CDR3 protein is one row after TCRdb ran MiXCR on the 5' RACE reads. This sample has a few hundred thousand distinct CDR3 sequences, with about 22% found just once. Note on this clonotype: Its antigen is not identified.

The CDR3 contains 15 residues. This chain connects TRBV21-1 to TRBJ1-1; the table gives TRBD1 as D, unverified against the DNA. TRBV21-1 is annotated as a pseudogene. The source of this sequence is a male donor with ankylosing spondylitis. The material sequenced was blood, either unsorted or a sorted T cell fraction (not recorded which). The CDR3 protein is CASSSTDRMNTEAFF. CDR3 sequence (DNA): TGTGCCAGCAGCTCGACAGACAGGATGAACACTGAAGCTTTCTTT.